The 6 T cell receptor beta chains given below trace back to one sample, sequenced in a study of shared clonotypes between healthy human individuals. Here immunoSEQ multiplex PCR was the method, and the copy in TCRdb shows in-frame clones only, minus some. Of 2.3 million or so clones listed, about 92% are singletons. The material sequenced was naive CD4+ T cells from PBMCs. Subset: CD45RA+ positively selected. The receptors were gathered from a young man in good health. Some clones in this sample may be carry-over from other donors' samples.

This clone was detected a few times. Other DNA sequences in the same sample also yield this CDR3. This chain joins TRBV7-6 and TRBJ2-2; D is ambiguous. V lost 0 bases, J lost 7 bases, and 0 bases lay in between. The CDR3 spans 11 residues. CDR1 is SGHVS, CDR2 FNYEAQ, per germline. The CDR3 DNA is TGTGCCAGCAGCTTAGCCGGGGAGCTGTTTTTT. This codes for CASSLAGELFF.

J is TRBJ2-2 and V is TRBV27, with 10 bases that match TRBD2. CDR1 and CDR2 from the germline V gene are MNHEY and SMNVEV (reference sequence). The CDR3 contains 16 residues. Losses at the gene ends were 6 bases for V and 2 bases for J; bases not matched to a gene: 6. The CDR3 region is CASRPSGSINTGELFF. Here the CDR3 DNA reads TGTGCCAGCAGACCTAGCGGGAGTATCAACACCGGGGAGCTGTTTTTT.

The chain uses TRBV5-4 and TRBJ1-1; D call uncertain. The CDR3 is 15 amino acids. V dropped 0 bases and J dropped 5 bases, with 14 bases sitting between them. CDR1 and CDR2 (germline): SGHNT, YYREEE (reference sequence). The DNA of the CDR3 is TGTGCCAGCAGCTTGGGCGGCACCCGGGGTACTGAAGCTTTCTTT. It is translated as CASSLGGTRGTEAFF.

This clone appeared a few times. CDR3: CASSQYSNQPQHF. The CDR3, as DNA: TGTGCCAGCAGCCAGTATAGCAATCAGCCCCAGCATTTT. The chain uses TRBV28 and TRBJ1-5; D ambiguous. The CDR3 runs to 13 residues. Trimming took off 6 bases at V and 0 bases at J, with 6 bases between the two ends. Germline V gives CDR1 MDHEN, CDR2 SYDVKM.

This clone was seen a single time. The chain uses TRBV7-2 and TRBJ2-1; TRBD1 aligns across 8 bases. V gave up 5 bases and J gave up 4 bases; unmatched junction bases: 4. This CDR3 region has 14 residues. In germline, CDR1 is SGHTA, CDR2 FQGNSA. CDR3 coding DNA: TGTGCCAGCAGCATCCGGGACAGGTACAATGAGCAGTTCTTC. This translates into CASSIRDRYNEQFF. Together with reference TRBV7-2 and TRBJ2-1, the CDR3 gives the full variable domain: GAGVSQSPSNKVTEKGKDVELRCDPISGHTALYWYRQSLGQGLEFLIYFQGNSAPDKSGLPSDRFSAERTGGSVSTLTIQRTQQEDSAVYLCASSIRDRYNEQFFGPGTRLTVL.

V is TRBV6-5 and J is TRBJ2-1, with 7 bases fitting TRBD2. Per the germline V gene, CDR1 is MNHEY and CDR2 is SVGAGI. This CDR3 is built from 16 residues. V shed 2 bases, J shed 1 base, and the junction held 5 bases outside the gene matches. The CDR3 protein is CASSYERERSYNEQFF. The CDR3 region has the DNA TGTGCCAGCAGTTACGAGCGGGAAAGATCCTACAATGAGCAGTTCTTC.